These 25 T cell receptor beta chains came from one sample sequenced in a study of T-cell reconstitution after alpha-beta-depleted transplantation in children. Using unique molecular identifiers, the investigators prepared the TCRbeta library. Via MiXCR, TCRdb re-called the PCR reads, giving one row per CDR3 protein. The sample shows nearly 550,000 distinct CDR3 sequences, 15% to 20% of them seen only once. Sequencing used PBMCs from the stem cell graft donor, obtained from the stem cell graft. The receptors derive from a human donor who donated a stem cell graft to a child with acute lymphoblastic leukemia.

Only a few counts were recorded for this clonotype. This rearrangement joins TRBV6-1 to TRBJ1-6, with D perhaps matching TRBD1 (5 bases). CDR3 length equals 13 residues. Per germline, CDR1 MNHNS and CDR2 SASEGT. V was cut by 6 bases and J by 8 bases, with 11 bases left in between. The CDR3 protein is CASRGEGDSPLHF. The DNA of the CDR3 is TGTGCCAGCAGGGGTGAAGGGGATTCACCCCTCCACTTT.

V gene TRBV4-2 combines with J gene TRBJ1-2; D might be TRBD1 (6 bases). CDR1 and CDR2 (germline): LGHNA, YNFKEQ. The CDR3 covers 15 residues. The V end lost 3 bases, the J end lost 3 bases, and 14 bases lay between the germline ends. DNA for the CDR3: TGTGCCAGCAGCCAGACTGCGGGGGCCGACTATGGCTACACCTTC. Residues: CASSQTAGADYGYTF.

This clonotype was detected a few times. V usage is TRBV29-1 and J usage is TRBJ1-1, with a tentative D call TRBD1 (5 bases). V was clipped by 3 bases and J by 5 bases, with 16 bases between them. Germline CDR1 SQVTM, CDR2 ANQGSEA. The CDR3 extends over 14 amino acids. The CDR3 region is CSVDEGEGETEAFF. CDR3 DNA sequence: TGCAGCGTTGATGAAGGGGAAGGGGAGACTGAAGCTTTCTTT. The variable domain in full, with the rest retrieved from reference TRBV29-1 and TRBJ1-1, is SAVISQKPSRDICQRGTSLTIQCQVDSQVTMMFWYRQQPGQSLTLIATANQGSEATYESGFVIDKFPISRPNLTFSTLTVSNMSPEDSSIYLCSVDEGEGETEAFFGQGTRLTVV.

The J gene is TRBJ1-5, the V gene TRBV12-3 or TRBV12-4; 9 nucleotides match TRBD1. The J segment lost 1 base and the V segment lost 5 bases, leaving 9 bases of the junction unmatched. CDR3 length: 17 residues. This CDR3 reads CASSHWTGVASNQPQHF. CDR3 nucleotides: TGTGCCAGCAGTCACTGGACAGGGGTGGCGAGCAATCAGCCCCAGCATTTT.

This clonotype came up a few times. V and J are TRBV12-3 or TRBV12-4 and TRBJ1-1; 7 positions agree with TRBD1. The CDR3 covers 14 residues. J gave up 2 bases and V 7 bases, and 7 bases lay outside the gene matches. The CDR3 region has the DNA TGTGCCAGCACCAAGACAGGGATTAACACTGAAGCTTTCTTT. It is translated as CASTKTGINTEAFF.

This clonotype was counted between two and nine times. The chain links TRBV24-1 to TRBJ2-7, with 9 positions matching TRBD2. The CDR3 is 11 residues long. Germline loops: CDR1 KGHDR, CDR2 SFDVKD. V was clipped by 9 bases and J by 6 bases; unmatched bases: 2. CDR3 nucleotide sequence: TGTGCCACCGGGACTAGCTCCGAGCAGTACTTC. Protein: CATGTSSEQYF.

The chain joins TRBV18 to TRBJ1-2; D not certain. The CDR3 totals 13 residues. CDR1 is KGHSH and CDR2 is LQKENI in the germline V gene. V was trimmed by 1 base and J by 1 base, leaving 4 bases between them. The CDR3 DNA reads TGTGCCAGCTCACCACAATTTAACTATGGCTACACCTTC. It specifies CASSPQFNYGYTF.

The V gene is TRBV27, the J gene TRBJ1-1; D possibly corresponds to TRBD1 (6 bases). Between the trimmed V and J ends, which lost 6 bases and 10 bases, there was a span of 15 bases. The CDR3 extends over 12 amino acids. In germline, CDR1 is MNHEY, CDR2 SMNVEV (reference sequence). CDR3 amino acids: CASSSTGARAFF. In DNA form, the CDR3 reads TGTGCCAGCAGCTCCACGGGGGCCCGAGCTTTCTTT.

The chain recombines TRBV9 with TRBJ2-1; 9 positions agree with TRBD2. Trimming cost V 4 bases and J 1 base; bases outside gene matches: 12. Germline V gene sequence: CDR1 SGDLS, CDR2 YYNGEE. The CDR3 covers 18 residues. CDR3 bases: TGTGCCAGCAGCCGATCGGGACTAGCCTACAGTTCCTACAATGAGCAGTTCTTC. The encoded protein is CASSRSGLAYSSYNEQFF.

On this clonotype itself: This may stem from a read error, because a much larger clone lies one nucleotide away. The genes are TRBV5-1 and TRBJ2-3; D ambiguous. This CDR3 has 12 amino acids. The germline gives CDR1 SGHRS, CDR2 YFSETQ. V was clipped by 4 bases and J by 0 bases, with 3 bases between them. The CDR3 loop reads CASSKSTDTQYF. The DNA of the CDR3 is TGCGCCAGCAGCAAAAGCACAGATACGCAGTATTTT.

This clonotype appeared a few times. The rearrangement links TRBV3-1 to TRBJ2-7, with 7 bases matching TRBD2. This CDR3 contains 15 residues. After removal of 1 base from V and 6 bases from J, the junction contained 9 bases not matched to a gene. Germline V gene sequence: CDR1 LGHDT, CDR2 YNNKEL (reference sequence). The CDR3 region is CASSQGRGELAEQYF. The CDR3 nucleotides read TGTGCCAGCAGCCAAGGCCGGGGGGAACTAGCCGAGCAGTACTTC.

The V gene is TRBV4-1, the J gene TRBJ2-5, with 9 bases that match TRBD1. Germline V gene data show CDR1 as MGHRA and CDR2 as YSYEKL. With 1 base clipped from V and 3 bases from J, the junction kept 18 bases outside the gene matches. This CDR3 region has 20 residues. CDR3 loop: CASSQGIVGGGTGIEETQYF. In DNA form, the CDR3 reads TGCGCCAGCAGCCAAGGTATCGTCGGTGGAGGGACAGGGATTGAAGAGACCCAGTACTTC.

This clonotype showed up just a few times. V gene TRBV7-3 combines with J gene TRBJ2-1, with TRBD2 as a possible D gene (5 bases). CDR3 size: 13 residues. V dropped 2 bases and J dropped 10 bases, with 12 bases sitting between them. Germline V gene data show CDR1 as SGHTA and CDR2 as FQGTGA. CDR3 protein: CASSLEGWGEQFF. Written as DNA, the CDR3 is TGTGCCAGCAGCTTAGAGGGCTGGGGAGAGCAGTTCTTC.

The chain has TRBV7-8 and TRBJ2-2; weak D call: TRBD2 (5 bases). In germline, CDR1 is SGHVS, CDR2 FQNEAQ. With 4 bases removed from V and 0 bases from J, the gap between germline ends came to 15 bases. The CDR3 runs 17 residues. The CDR3 region has the DNA TGTGCCAGCAGCTCCCCGTCCGGACTGACGAACACCGGGGAGCTGTTTTTT. Its translation: CASSSPSGLTNTGELFF.

This clonotype came up a few times. V is TRBV10-1 and J is TRBJ2-5, with TRBD1 matching over 8 bases. Germline V gives CDR1 WNHNN, CDR2 SYGVQD (reference sequence). The CDR3 has 14 residues. After removal of 6 bases from V and 3 bases from J, the junction contained 6 bases not matched to a gene. In DNA, the CDR3 is TGCGCCAGCAGGGCCCGGACAGGGAAAGAGACCCAGTACTTC. Protein sequence: CASRARTGKETQYF.

This clonotype has ten or more counts. V is TRBV5-1 and J is TRBJ2-2; 7 nucleotides agree with TRBD2. The germline gives CDR1 SGHRS, CDR2 YFSETQ. This CDR3 spans 15 amino acids. J was trimmed by 7 bases and V by 2 bases; bases with no gene match: 8. The CDR3 nucleotides read TGCGCCAGCAGCTTTGCGGGAGCCGGGGGCGGGGAGCTGTTTTTT. Translating gives CASSFAGAGGGELFF.

This clonotype came up many times. The chain couples TRBV11-3 to TRBJ2-3, with D tentatively TRBD1 or TRBD2 (5 bases each). The CDR3 sequence is 16 residues long. V lost 1 base and J 2 bases, leaving 13 bases between the germline ends. Germline V lookup: CDR1 SGHNT, CDR2 YENEEA. The CDR3 DNA is TGTGCCAGCAGCTTAGGTGGACGGGGCTTCACAGATACGCAGTATTTT. Amino acids: CASSLGGRGFTDTQYF.

This clonotype was recorded a few times. The chain has TRBV6-5 and TRBJ2-7; D unclear. Germline V lookup: CDR1 MNHEY, CDR2 SVGAGI. V lost 2 bases and J 0 bases, leaving 8 bases between the germline ends. This CDR3 comprises 14 residues. The CDR3 loop reads CASSYTEVSYEQYF. CDR3 in DNA: TGTGCCAGCAGTTACACAGAAGTCTCCTACGAGCAGTACTTC.

This clonotype was detected only a few times. V and J are TRBV3-1 and TRBJ1-2; D is possibly TRBD1 (5 bases). V lost 2 bases and J lost 6, with 13 bases in between. Per the germline V gene, CDR1 is LGHDT and CDR2 is YNNKEL (reference sequence). This CDR3 is 14 amino acids long. In DNA, the CDR3 is TGTGCCAGCAGCCAATTATCAGGGAGAGATGGCTACACCTTC. It encodes CASSQLSGRDGYTF.

This chain connects TRBV20-1 to TRBJ2-3, with D perhaps matching TRBD1 (6 bases). The CDR3 runs to 15 residues. Germline values: CDR1 DFQATT, CDR2 SNEGSKA (reference sequence). V lost 0 bases to trimming and J lost 2 bases, with 12 bases between them. DNA of the CDR3: TGCAGTGCTAGAGATAGGGGGTGGCTCACAGATACGCAGTATTTT. It translates to CSARDRGWLTDTQYF.

The CDR3, as DNA: TGTGCCAGCAGCTCGCCACGACTAGCGGGAGAGGAGACCCAGTACTTC. Encoded protein: CASSSPRLAGEETQYF. V is TRBV7-6 and J is TRBJ2-5; TRBD2 agrees at 12 bases. This CDR3 spans 16 amino acids. J lost 5 bases, V lost 4 bases, and 8 bases had no gene match. In germline, CDR1 is SGHVS, CDR2 FNYEAQ.

This clonotype was seen a handful of times. The genes are TRBV24-1 and TRBJ2-1, with D unresolved. CDR1 is KGHDR, CDR2 SFDVKD, per germline. The CDR3 runs 13 residues. The V end was cut by 4 bases, the J end by 5 bases, with 8 bases between. CDR3 sequence reads: CATSDRPDNEQFF. Written as DNA, the CDR3 is TGTGCCACCAGTGACAGGCCGGACAATGAGCAGTTCTTC.

This chain connects TRBV20-1 to TRBJ2-1, with a possible D match to TRBD2 (5 bases). The CDR3 is 12 amino acids. V shed 2 bases and J shed 6 bases, with 8 bases lying between them. Germline CDR1 and CDR2: DFQATT and SNEGSKA (reference sequence). The CDR3 nucleotides are TGCAGTGCTAGACGGACTCGCAATGAGCAGTTCTTC. Translating it yields CSARRTRNEQFF.

This clonotype was found a few times. This chain joins TRBV12-2 and TRBJ2-1; whether TRBD2, the table's D call, matches the DNA was not checked. TRBV12-2 is labeled a pseudogene. The CDR3 runs to 15 residues. As DNA, the CDR3 is TGTGCAAGTCGCTTAGGGAGCGGGGTCTACAATGAGCAGTTCTTC. This translates into CASRLGSGVYNEQFF.

This clonotype was seen a few times. The chain couples TRBV7-8 to TRBJ2-1, with 10 bases aligning to TRBD2. The CDR3 length is 15 residues. The germline V gene has CDR1 SGHVS and CDR2 FQNEAQ. V dropped 9 bases and J dropped 4; count of bases not matched to a gene: 9. CDR3 residues: CASRIGLAAYNEQFF. The CDR3 DNA reads as TGTGCCAGTAGAATTGGACTAGCGGCGTACAATGAGCAGTTCTTC.